The rows below give T cell receptor beta chains drawn from one sample of a study of cytomegalovirus exposure and HLA in healthy donors. Profiling relied on immunoSEQ multiplex PCR, and the TCRdb table lists in-frame clones only, not all of them. The sample includes 150,000 to 200,000 clones, 77% of them seen just once. The specimen sequenced was PBMCs. These receptors all come from a woman aged 25-40 years in good health and CMV-seronegative. CDR3s include the opening cysteine and the closing phenylalanine or tryptophan. The order of the fields is clone size, V gene, J gene, CDR3 protein. Expanded clones get a size class; other rows say once, few or many, or leave the size out.

abundance: NA; v_gene: TRBV5-1; j_gene: TRBJ1-1; CDR3aa: CASSLGPNTEAFF
abundance: NA; v_gene: TRBV7-9; j_gene: TRBJ1-2; CDR3aa: CASSTKQGANYGYTF
abundance: NA; v_gene: TRBV6-5; j_gene: TRBJ2-3; CDR3aa: CASSYRTIDTQYF
abundance: NA; v_gene: TRBV7-2; j_gene: TRBJ2-5; CDR3aa: CASSPSGISETQYF
abundance: NA; v_gene: TRBV7-8; j_gene: TRBJ2-7; CDR3aa: CASSLGQVYYEQYF
abundance: NA; v_gene: TRBV5-1; j_gene: TRBJ2-7; CDR3aa: CASSFGTGVGYEQYF
abundance: once; v_gene: TRBV28; j_gene: TRBJ2-5; CDR3aa: CATKRGVPVQETQYF
abundance: NA; v_gene: TRBV7-2; j_gene: TRBJ2-5; CDR3aa: CASSLRQRETQYF
abundance: NA; v_gene: TRBV6-1; j_gene: TRBJ1-2; CDR3aa: CAAFEAQGNNYGYTF
abundance: NA; v_gene: TRBV11-3; j_gene: TRBJ2-3; CDR3aa: CASSLGRRERGTDTQYF
abundance: NA; v_gene: TRBV9; j_gene: TRBJ1-5; CDR3aa: CASNQDRRESYSNQPQHF
abundance: NA; v_gene: TRBV25-1; j_gene: TRBJ2-7; CDR3aa: CASSEDTHAYEQYF
abundance: NA; v_gene: TRBV6-5; j_gene: TRBJ2-1; CDR3aa: CASSYTVSSYNEQFF
abundance: NA; v_gene: TRBV5-1; j_gene: TRBJ2-7; CDR3aa: CASSTPFLYEQYF
abundance: NA; v_gene: TRBV18; j_gene: TRBJ2-7; CDR3aa: CASSPQGSRTSGDEQYF
abundance: NA; v_gene: TRBV7-9; j_gene: TRBJ2-7; CDR3aa: CASSPGLGFRYEQYF
abundance: few; v_gene: TRBV30; j_gene: TRBJ2-7; CDR3aa: CACNRVLGGEQYF
abundance: NA; v_gene: TRBV25-1; j_gene: TRBJ2-7; CDR3aa: CASSKGRPSYEQYF
abundance: NA; v_gene: TRBV19; j_gene: TRBJ1-1; CDR3aa: CASSSGPEAFF
abundance: NA; v_gene: TRBV28; j_gene: TRBJ2-1; CDR3aa: CASSRLAGSPQGNEQFF
abundance: NA; v_gene: TRBV6-5; j_gene: TRBJ1-2; CDR3aa: CASSYSLSGYYGYTF
abundance: once; v_gene: TRBV5-1; j_gene: TRBJ2-7; CDR3aa: CASSLVGGVDEQYF
abundance: NA; v_gene: TRBV7-3; j_gene: TRBJ2-7; CDR3aa: CASSPAGGPYEQYF
abundance: NA; v_gene: TRBV18; j_gene: TRBJ2-7; CDR3aa: CASSPGTGGSYEQYF
abundance: few; v_gene: TRBV5-1; j_gene: TRBJ1-1; CDR3aa: CASSSQGTNTEAFF
abundance: few; v_gene: TRBV11-2; j_gene: TRBJ2-3; CDR3aa: CASSLDGNRGLGSTQYF
abundance: NA; v_gene: TRBV25-1; j_gene: TRBJ1-1; CDR3aa: CASSIPAHGAFF